A single sample is the source of the 16 T cell receptor beta chains below, sequenced in a study of blood T cell repertoires in COVID-19. TCRdb's copy holds only in-frame clones and misses some; the assay was immunoSEQ multiplex PCR. Here the sample spans 450,000 or so clones, about nine tenths being singletons. What was sequenced was peripheral blood. These TCRs come from a woman between 40 and 50 years old with COVID-19, enrolled during active disease.

A single count supports this clone. This chain links TRBV28 with TRBJ2-7; TRBD2 matches at 7 bases. The CDR3 is 14 residues long. Germline CDR1 reads MDHEN; CDR2 reads SYDVKM. J gave up 6 bases and V 6 bases, and 11 bases lay outside the gene matches. For the CDR3, the DNA is TGTGCCAGCAGGGTTCTAGCGGCTTCGCGCGAGCAGTACTTC. Its translation is CASRVLAASREQYF.

The gene calls are TRBV29-1 and TRBJ2-7; 9 bases align to TRBD1. This CDR3 region has 13 residues. CDR1 and CDR2 from the germline V gene are SQVTM and ANQGSEA. With 5 bases clipped from V and 7 bases from J, the junction kept 9 bases outside the gene matches. The CDR3 reads CSVTGGKSEEQYF. The CDR3 DNA reads as TGCAGCGTTACAGGGGGCAAGTCGGAAGAGCAGTACTTC.

This chain links TRBV14 with TRBJ2-3, with 7 bases matching TRBD1. This CDR3 contains 15 residues. The V segment lost 6 bases and the J segment 3 bases; nucleotides outside the gene matches: 9. CDR1 is SGHDN and CDR2 is FVKESK in the germline V gene. The CDR3 DNA reads TGTGCCAGCAGATATACAGGGGCAAATACAGATACGCAGTATTTT. It is translated as CASRYTGANTDTQYF.

This clone was found a few times. The chain recombines TRBV18 with TRBJ1-1; possibly TRBD1 for D (5 bases). The CDR3 spans 14 residues. In germline, CDR1 is KGHSH, CDR2 LQKENI. Trimming removed 6 bases from V and 2 bases from J, with 13 bases in between. This CDR3 is CASSWAGPNTEAFF. The CDR3 DNA reads TGTGCCAGCTCCTGGGCGGGGCCCAACACTGAAGCTTTCTTT. Drawing the rest from reference TRBV18 and TRBJ1-1, the complete variable domain is NAGVMQNPRHLVRRRGQEARLRCSPMKGHSHVYWYRQLPEEGLKFMVYLQKENIIDESGMPKERFSAEFPKEGPSILRIQQVVRGDSAAYFCASSWAGPNTEAFFGQGTRLTVV.

The rearrangement links TRBV30 to TRBJ2-7, with 7 bases fitting TRBD1. The V segment lost 0 bases and the J segment 3 bases; nucleotides outside the gene matches: 8. Per the germline V gene, CDR1 is GTSNPN and CDR2 is SVGIG (reference sequence). This CDR3 spans 15 amino acids. CDR3 protein: CAWSVGSRGSYEQYF. DNA of the CDR3: TGTGCCTGGAGTGTAGGTTCCAGGGGGAGCTACGAGCAGTACTTC.

This clone appeared once. This chain joins TRBV5-8 and TRBJ1-2, with 8 bases aligning to TRBD1. Germline values: CDR1 SGHTS, CDR2 YDEGEE. Losses at the gene ends were 4 bases for V and 4 bases for J; bases not matched to a gene: 6. CDR3 length: 14 residues. CDR3 sequence reads: CASSRGQAAYGYTF. The CDR3, as DNA: TGTGCCAGCAGCAGGGGACAGGCGGCCTATGGCTACACCTTC.

The rearrangement uses TRBV19 and TRBJ1-4; maybe TRBD1 (5 bases). Germline-derived CDR1 and CDR2 are LNHDA and SQIVND (reference sequence). CDR3 length: 15 amino acids. The CDR3 sequence: CAHATNRGGREKLFF. The DNA for the CDR3 is TGTGCTCACGCGACTAACCGGGGGGGTCGGGAAAAACTGTTTTTT.

This clone was seen once. The chain carries TRBV6-5 and TRBJ1-2; 11 nucleotides match TRBD1. CDR1 is MNHEY, CDR2 SVGAGI, per germline. V dropped 8 bases and J dropped 6; count of bases not matched to a gene: 2. The CDR3 contains 12 residues. The CDR3 DNA is TGTGCCAGCTCGGACAGGGGGCATGGCTACACCTTC. Protein: CASSDRGHGYTF.

The chain carries TRBV7-3 and TRBJ2-7, with 12 bases lining up with TRBD2. This CDR3 region has 15 residues. Germline CDR1 and CDR2: SGHTA and FQGTGA. After removal of 2 bases from V and 4 bases from J, the junction contained 3 bases not matched to a gene. Here the CDR3 reads CASSLGTSGFYEQYF. The CDR3 bases are TGTGCCAGCAGCTTAGGGACTAGCGGGTTTTACGAGCAGTACTTC.

The V and J genes are TRBV25-1 and TRBJ2-5, with 12 bases aligning to TRBD2. The trim removed 3 bases at V and 4 bases at J, leaving 12 bases unmatched. This CDR3 comprises 18 residues. Looked up from germline, CDR1 is MGHDK and CDR2 is SYGVNS. CDR3 sequence (DNA): TGTGCCAGCAGTGAGAAGCCTAGCGGGAGGGCCCCGGGAGAGACCCAGTACTTC. Its protein is CASSEKPSGRAPGETQYF.

The chain carries TRBV7-9 and TRBJ1-1; a weak D match, TRBD1 (5 bases). The CDR3 loop spans 18 amino acids. Per germline, CDR1 SEHNR and CDR2 FQNEAQ (reference sequence). Trimming removed 5 bases at V and 2 bases at J, with 24 bases between. The CDR3 region is CASSRWRGIPQGNTEAFF. In DNA, the CDR3 is TGTGCCAGCAGCCGATGGCGAGGAATCCCTCAGGGCAACACTGAAGCTTTCTTT. The full variable domain, with the rest looked up from reference TRBV7-9 and TRBJ1-1, is DTGVSQNPRHKITKRGQNVTFRCDPISEHNRLYWYRQTLGQGPEFLTYFQNEAQLEKSRLLSDRFSAERPKGSFSTLEIQRTEQGDSAMYLCASSRWRGIPQGNTEAFFGQGTRLTVV.

This chain links TRBV18 with TRBJ2-4; TRBD2 agrees at 10 bases. There are 18 residues in the CDR3. The germline CDR1 and CDR2 sequences are KGHSH and LQKENI. V shed 2 bases and J 10 bases; nucleotides not matched to a gene: 17. The CDR3 here is CASSPSKGGTSEKIIQYF. The CDR3 nucleotides read TGTGCCAGCTCACCAAGTAAAGGAGGGACTAGCGAGAAGATTATTCAGTACTTC.

This rearrangement joins TRBV28 to TRBJ1-1; the D gene is possibly TRBD1 (5 bases). This CDR3 is built from 16 residues. Germline CDR1 MDHEN, CDR2 SYDVKM. The V end lost 2 bases, the J end lost 0 bases, and 13 bases lay between the germline ends. DNA for the CDR3: TGTGCCAGCAGTTTAAGGCCCCGGGGGTTGAACACTGAAGCTTTCTTT. Amino acids: CASSLRPRGLNTEAFF. The full variable domain, rest sourced from reference TRBV28 and TRBJ1-1, is DVKVTQSSRYLVKRTGEKVFLECVQDMDHENMFWYRQDPGLGLRLIYFSYDVKMKEKGDIPEGYSVSREKKERFSLILESASTNQTSMYLCASSLRPRGLNTEAFFGQGTRLTVV.

This clone was detected ten times or more. The gene calls are TRBV4-3 and TRBJ2-7; tentatively, D is TRBD1 (5 bases). Germline CDR1 and CDR2: LGHNA and YSLEER. The CDR3 has 16 residues. Trimming left V 0 bases short and J 0 bases short, with 12 bases between. The CDR3 reads CASSQEEGANSYEQYF. As DNA, the CDR3 is TGCGCCAGCAGCCAAGAAGAAGGGGCCAACTCCTACGAGCAGTACTTC.

The rearrangement joins TRBV5-6 to TRBJ1-5; D gene unclear. The CDR3 has 15 residues. Germline loops: CDR1 SGHDT, CDR2 YYEEEE. V was cut by 2 bases and J by 6 bases, with 15 bases left in between. CDR3: CASSFWEGGSQPQHF. CDR3 in DNA: TGTGCCAGCAGCTTCTGGGAGGGAGGTAGTCAGCCCCAGCATTTT.

The rearrangement joins TRBV7-3 to TRBJ2-3, with 7 bases lining up with TRBD1. The CDR3 runs to 14 residues. Trimming at V came to 5 bases and at J to 4 bases, leaving 6 bases not matched to a gene. CDR1 and CDR2 (germline): SGHTA, FQGTGA. The CDR3, as DNA: TGTGCCAGCAGCCAAGGGACAGCCCCAGATACGCAGTATTTT. It is translated as CASSQGTAPDTQYF.